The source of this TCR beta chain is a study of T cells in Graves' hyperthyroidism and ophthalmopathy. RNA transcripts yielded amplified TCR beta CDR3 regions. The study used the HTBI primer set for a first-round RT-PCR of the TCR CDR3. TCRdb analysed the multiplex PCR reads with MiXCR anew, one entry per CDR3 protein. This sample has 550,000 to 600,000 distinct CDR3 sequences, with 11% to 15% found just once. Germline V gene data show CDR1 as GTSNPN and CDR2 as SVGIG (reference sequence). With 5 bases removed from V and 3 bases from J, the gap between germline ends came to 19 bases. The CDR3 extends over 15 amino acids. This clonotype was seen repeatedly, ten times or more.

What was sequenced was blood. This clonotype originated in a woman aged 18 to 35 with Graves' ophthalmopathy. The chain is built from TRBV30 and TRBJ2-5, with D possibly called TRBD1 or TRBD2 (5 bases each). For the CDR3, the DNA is TGTGCCTGGGACACAATGGGGGAGCGAGAAGAGACCCAGTACTTC. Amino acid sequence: CAWDTMGEREETQYF.